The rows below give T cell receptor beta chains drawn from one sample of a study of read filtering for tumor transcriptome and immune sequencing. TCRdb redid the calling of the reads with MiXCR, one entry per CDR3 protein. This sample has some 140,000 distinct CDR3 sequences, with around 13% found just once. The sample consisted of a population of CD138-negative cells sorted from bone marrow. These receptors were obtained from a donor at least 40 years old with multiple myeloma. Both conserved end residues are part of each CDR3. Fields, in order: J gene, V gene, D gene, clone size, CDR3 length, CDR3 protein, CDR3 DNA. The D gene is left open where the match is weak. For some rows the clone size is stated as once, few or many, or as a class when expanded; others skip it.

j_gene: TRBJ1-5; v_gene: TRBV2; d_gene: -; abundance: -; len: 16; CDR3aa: CASSARELLWDQPQHF; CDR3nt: TGTGCCAGCAGTGCGCGGGAACTACTTTGGGATCAGCCCCAGCATTTT
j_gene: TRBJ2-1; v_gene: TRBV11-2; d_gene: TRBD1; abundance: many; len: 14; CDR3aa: CASSLGQGDNEQFF; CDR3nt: TGTGCCAGCAGCTTAGGACAGGGGGACAATGAGCAGTTCTTC
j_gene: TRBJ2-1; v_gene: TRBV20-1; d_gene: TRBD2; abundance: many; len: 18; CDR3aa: CSAPGLAGATGSYNEQFF; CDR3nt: TGCAGTGCTCCGGGACTAGCGGGAGCGACTGGCTCCTACAATGAGCAGTTCTTC
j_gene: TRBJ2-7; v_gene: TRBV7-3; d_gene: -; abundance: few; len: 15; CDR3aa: CASSSLTGPEGEQYF; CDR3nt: TGTGCCAGCAGCTCCCTGACAGGTCCCGAGGGGGAGCAGTACTTC
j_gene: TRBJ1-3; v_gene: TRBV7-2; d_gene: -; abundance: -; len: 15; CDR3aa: CASSLAGTSGNTIYF; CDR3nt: TGTGCCAGCAGCTTAGCAGGGACCTCTGGAAACACCATATATTTT
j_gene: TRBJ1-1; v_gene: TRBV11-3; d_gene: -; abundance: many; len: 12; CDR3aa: CASSLLNTEAFF; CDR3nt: TGTGCCAGCAGCTTACTTAACACTGAAGCTTTCTTT
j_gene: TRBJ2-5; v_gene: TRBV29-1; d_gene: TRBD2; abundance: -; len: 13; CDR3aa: CSTSSGSVDTQYF; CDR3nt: TGCAGCACATCTAGCGGGAGCGTGGATACCCAGTACTTC
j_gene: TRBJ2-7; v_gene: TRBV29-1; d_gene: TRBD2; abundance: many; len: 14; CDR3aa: CSVLGLAGVYEQYF; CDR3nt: TGCAGCGTCCTGGGACTAGCGGGAGTTTACGAGCAGTACTTC
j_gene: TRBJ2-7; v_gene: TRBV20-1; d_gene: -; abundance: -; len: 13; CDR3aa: CSAFLADEWEQYF; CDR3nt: TGCAGTGCGTTCCTAGCAGACGAGTGGGAGCAGTACTTC
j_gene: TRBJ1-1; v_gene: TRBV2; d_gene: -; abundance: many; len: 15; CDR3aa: CATALDRRVNTEAFF; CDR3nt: TGTGCCACCGCACTAGACAGGAGAGTGAACACTGAAGCTTTCTTT
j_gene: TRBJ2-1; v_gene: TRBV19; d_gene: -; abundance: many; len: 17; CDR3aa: CASSIGVSPRSYNEQFF; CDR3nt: TGTGCCAGTAGTATAGGGGTCAGCCCTCGCTCCTACAATGAGCAGTTCTTC
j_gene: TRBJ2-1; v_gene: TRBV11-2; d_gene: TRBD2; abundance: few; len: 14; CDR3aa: CASSFASGRYEQFF; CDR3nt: TGTGCCAGCAGCTTCGCTAGCGGGAGGTATGAGCAGTTCTTC
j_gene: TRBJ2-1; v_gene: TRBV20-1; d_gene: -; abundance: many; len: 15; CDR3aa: CSARDLRFPYNEQFF; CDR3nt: TGCAGTGCTAGAGATCTCAGATTCCCCTACAATGAGCAGTTCTTC
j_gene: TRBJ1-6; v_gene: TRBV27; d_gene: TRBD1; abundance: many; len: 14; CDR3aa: CASSLTGGNSPLHF; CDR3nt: TGTGCCAGCAGTCTTACAGGGGGCAATTCACCCCTCCACTTT
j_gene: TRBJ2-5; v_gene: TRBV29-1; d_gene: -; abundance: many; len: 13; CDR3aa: CSVEYWGVETQYF; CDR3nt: TGCAGCGTTGAATATTGGGGGGTAGAGACCCAGTACTTC
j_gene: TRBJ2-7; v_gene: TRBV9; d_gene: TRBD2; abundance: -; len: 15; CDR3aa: CASSAGTSEYYEQYF; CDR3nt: TGTGCCAGCAGCGCTGGGACTAGCGAGTACTACGAGCAGTACTTC
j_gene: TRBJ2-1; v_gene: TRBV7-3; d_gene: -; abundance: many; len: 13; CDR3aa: CASSFSLNNEQFF; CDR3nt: TGTGCCAGCAGCTTTAGTCTGAACAATGAGCAGTTCTTC
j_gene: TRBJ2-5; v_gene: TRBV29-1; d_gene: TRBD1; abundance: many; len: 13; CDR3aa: CSVEGDREETQYF; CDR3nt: TGCAGCGTTGAAGGGGACAGGGAAGAGACCCAGTACTTC
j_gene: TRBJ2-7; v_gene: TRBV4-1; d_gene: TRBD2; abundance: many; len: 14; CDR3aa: CASSQPSGRAGQYF; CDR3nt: TGCGCCAGCAGCCAACCTAGCGGGAGGGCGGGGCAGTACTTC
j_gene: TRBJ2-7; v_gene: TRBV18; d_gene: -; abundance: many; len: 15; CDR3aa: CASSPGAPREDEQYF; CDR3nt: TGTGCCAGCTCACCTGGGGCCCCACGGGAAGACGAGCAGTACTTC
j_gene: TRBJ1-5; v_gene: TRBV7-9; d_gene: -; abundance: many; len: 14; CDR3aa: CASSPTGTNQPQHF; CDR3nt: TGTGCCAGCAGCCCAACAGGGACCAATCAGCCCCAGCATTTT
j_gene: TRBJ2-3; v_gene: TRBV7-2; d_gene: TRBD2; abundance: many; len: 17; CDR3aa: CASSLGLAGIRADTQYF; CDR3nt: TGTGCCAGCAGCTTAGGACTAGCGGGAATAAGGGCAGATACGCAGTATTTT
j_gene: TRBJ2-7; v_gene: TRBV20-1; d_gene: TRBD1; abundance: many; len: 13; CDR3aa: CSASGTAKYEQYF; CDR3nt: TGCAGTGCTTCCGGGACAGCTAAATACGAGCAGTACTTC
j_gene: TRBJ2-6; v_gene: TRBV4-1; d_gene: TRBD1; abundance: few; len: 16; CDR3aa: CASSPYRGTGANVLTF; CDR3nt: TGCGCCAGCAGCCCTTACAGGGGAACCGGGGCCAACGTCCTGACTTTC
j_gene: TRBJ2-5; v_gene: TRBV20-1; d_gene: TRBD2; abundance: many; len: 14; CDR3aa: CSARSPSGSETQYF; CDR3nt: TGCAGTGCTAGAAGCCCTAGCGGGAGTGAGACCCAGTACTTC
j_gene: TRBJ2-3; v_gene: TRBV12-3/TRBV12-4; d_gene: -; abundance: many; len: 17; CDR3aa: CASSRLGQKAVTDTQYF; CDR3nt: TGTGCCAGCAGCCGCCTGGGACAAAAGGCCGTCACAGATACGCAGTATTTT
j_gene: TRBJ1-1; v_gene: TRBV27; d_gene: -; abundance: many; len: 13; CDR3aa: CASSPEDNTEAFF; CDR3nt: TGTGCCAGCAGTCCTGAAGATAACACTGAAGCTTTCTTT
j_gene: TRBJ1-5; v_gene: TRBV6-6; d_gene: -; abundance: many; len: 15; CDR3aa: CASSRGGPSNQPQHF; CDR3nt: TGTGCCAGCAGTCGAGGGGGTCCCTCCAATCAGCCCCAGCATTTT
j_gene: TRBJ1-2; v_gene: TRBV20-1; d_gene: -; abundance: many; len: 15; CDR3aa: CSVTSRGIGTDGYTF; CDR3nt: TGCAGTGTTACTAGTAGGGGAATCGGGACGGATGGCTACACCTTC
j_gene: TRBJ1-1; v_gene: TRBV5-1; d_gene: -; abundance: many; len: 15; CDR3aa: CASSTTAELNTEAFF; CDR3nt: TGCGCCAGCAGCACGACAGCCGAATTGAACACTGAAGCTTTCTTT
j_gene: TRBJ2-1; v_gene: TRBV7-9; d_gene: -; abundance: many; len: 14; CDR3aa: CASSFGLATGWQFF; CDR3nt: TGTGCCAGCAGCTTTGGGCTAGCAACCGGATGGCAGTTCTTC
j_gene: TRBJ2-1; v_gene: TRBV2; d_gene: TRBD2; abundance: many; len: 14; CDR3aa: CASKGLAGGNEQFF; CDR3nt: TGTGCCAGCAAGGGACTAGCGGGAGGAAATGAGCAGTTCTTC
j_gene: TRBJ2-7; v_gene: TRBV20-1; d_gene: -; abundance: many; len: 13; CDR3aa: CSARREASYEQYF; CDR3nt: TGCAGTGCCAGGAGGGAGGCCTCCTACGAGCAGTACTTC
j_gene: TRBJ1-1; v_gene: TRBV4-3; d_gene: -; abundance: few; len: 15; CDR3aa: CISSQERQGGTEAFF; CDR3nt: TGCATCAGCAGCCAAGAGCGGCAGGGCGGAACTGAAGCTTTCTTT
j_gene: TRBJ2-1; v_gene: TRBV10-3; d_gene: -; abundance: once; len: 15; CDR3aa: CAIRSHQGPSDGQFF; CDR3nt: TGCGCCATCAGGAGCCACCAGGGGCCGAGCGATGGGCAGTTCTTC